This record concerns one T cell receptor (beta chain) sequence. Survey-level sequencing, detecting one cell in 40,000, covered CFSE-low cultures. Method: immunoSEQ multiplex PCR; TCRdb's copy keeps in-frame clones and lacks some. The sample records 500 to 600 clones, less than 45% being singletons. This sample was included in a study of human CD4 T cells and Enterobacteriaceae. The overall study: Stimuli were heat-inactivated E. coli, K. pneumoniae, E. aerogenes, S. flexneri, S. sonnei, S. typhimurium, S. aureus. General study findings and limits: Shared Enterobacteriaceae clonotypes made up about 66-95% of templates.

V was pared by 8 bases and J by 2 bases, with 16 bases between. The CDR3 runs 15 residues. Germline V lookup: CDR1 MDHEN, CDR2 SYDVKM. FACS sorting after about 6-7 days collected CFSE-low CD25+ ICOS+ proliferating activated T cells. Memory CD4+ T cells were CFSE-labeled and cultured 2:1 with antigen-pulsed autologous monocytes. Memory CD4+ T cells were sorted as all CD4+ cells except CD45RA+CCR7+CD95- naive cells, over 95% pure. Sequences were obtained from bacteria-reactive CD4+ T cells grown in culture. Indicated subset: CFSE-low proliferating memory CD4 T cells sorted after in vitro stimulation with a heat-inactivated bacterium or M. tuberculosis lysate. This TCR came from a human donor in good health. The chain is built from TRBV28 and TRBJ1-5, with D hard to call. This chain's CDR3 is CASGPGKRGNQPQHF. In DNA, the CDR3 is TGTGCCAGCGGACCGGGAAAGAGGGGCAATCAGCCCCAGCATTTT. Supplemented by reference TRBV28 and TRBJ1-5, the full variable domain reads DVKVTQSSRYLVKRTGEKVFLECVQDMDHENMFWYRQDPGLGLRLIYFSYDVKMKEKGDIPEGYSVSREKKERFSLILESASTNQTSMYLCASGPGKRGNQPQHFGDGTRLSIL.